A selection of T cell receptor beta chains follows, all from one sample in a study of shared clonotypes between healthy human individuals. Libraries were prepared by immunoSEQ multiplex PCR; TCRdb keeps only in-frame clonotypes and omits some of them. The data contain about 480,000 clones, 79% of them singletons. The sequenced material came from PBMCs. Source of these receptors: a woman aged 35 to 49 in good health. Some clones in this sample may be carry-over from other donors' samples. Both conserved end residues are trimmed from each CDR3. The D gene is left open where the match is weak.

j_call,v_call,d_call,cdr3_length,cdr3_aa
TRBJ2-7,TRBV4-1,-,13,ASSQGGTGLYEQY
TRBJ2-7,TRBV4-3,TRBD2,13,ASSQDSGDYYEQY
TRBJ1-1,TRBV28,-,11,ASSLSWNTEAF
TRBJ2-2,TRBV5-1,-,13,ASSFGTANTGELF
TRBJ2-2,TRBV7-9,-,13,ASSSQGLSTGELF
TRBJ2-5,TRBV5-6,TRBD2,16,ASSPTGTSGTFVETQY
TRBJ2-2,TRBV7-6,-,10,ASSYDTGELF
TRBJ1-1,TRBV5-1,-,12,ASRADLGRREAF
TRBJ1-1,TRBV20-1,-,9,SATGTTEAF
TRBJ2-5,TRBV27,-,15,ASSFLGWRGLAAAQY
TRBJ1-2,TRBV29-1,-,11,SVAPSTNYGYT
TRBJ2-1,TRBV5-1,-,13,ASSLETGYYNEQF
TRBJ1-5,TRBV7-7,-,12,ASSEQGRNQPQH
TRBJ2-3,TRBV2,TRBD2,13,ASKVTSGSADTQY
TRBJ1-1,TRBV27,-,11,ASSPPGWTEAF